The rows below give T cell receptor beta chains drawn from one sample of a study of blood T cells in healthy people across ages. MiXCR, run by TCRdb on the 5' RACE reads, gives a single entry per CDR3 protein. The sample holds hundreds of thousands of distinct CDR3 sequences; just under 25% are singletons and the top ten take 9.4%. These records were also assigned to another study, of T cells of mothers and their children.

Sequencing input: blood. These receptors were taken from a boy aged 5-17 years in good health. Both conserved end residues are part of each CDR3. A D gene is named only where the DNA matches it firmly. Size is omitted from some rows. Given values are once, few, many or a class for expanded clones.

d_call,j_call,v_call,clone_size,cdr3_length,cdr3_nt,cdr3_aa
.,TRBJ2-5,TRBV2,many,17,TGTGCCAGCAGTTTAGAAACCGGGACGGACCTCGGGGAGACCCAGTACTTC,CASSLETGTDLGETQYF
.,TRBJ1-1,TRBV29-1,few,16,TGCAGCGTTGAAACCCAACAAGCGGGTTGGAACACTGAAGCTTTCTTT,CSVETQQAGWNTEAFF
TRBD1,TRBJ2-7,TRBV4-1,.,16,TGCGCCAGCAGCCAAGACTCCGGGACAGGGTCCTACGAGCAGTACTTC,CASSQDSGTGSYEQYF
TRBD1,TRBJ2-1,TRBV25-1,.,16,TGTGCCAGCAGTGAATATGTGGGGACAGGAGACAATGAGCAGTTCTTC,CASSEYVGTGDNEQFF
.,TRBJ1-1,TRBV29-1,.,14,TGCAGCGTTGAAGCTCGGACAGCTAACACTGAAGCTTTCTTT,CSVEARTANTEAFF
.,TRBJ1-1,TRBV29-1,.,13,TGCAGCGCAGTACGGGGGAGTGACACTGAAGCTTTCTTT,CSAVRGSDTEAFF
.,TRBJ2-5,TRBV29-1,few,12,TGCAGCGTTCACTACTACCAAGAGACCCAGTACTTC,CSVHYYQETQYF
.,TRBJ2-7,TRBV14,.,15,TGTGCCAGCAGCCAAGGATTGGACAAAACCTACGAGCAGTACTTC,CASSQGLDKTYEQYF
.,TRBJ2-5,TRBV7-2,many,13,TGTGCCAGCAGCCCGGACTTCCAAGAGACCCAGTACTTC,CASSPDFQETQYF
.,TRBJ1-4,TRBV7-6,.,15,TGTGCCAGCAGCGAGCCAGGGGAGCAATTTGAAAAACTGTTTTTT,CASSEPGEQFEKLFF
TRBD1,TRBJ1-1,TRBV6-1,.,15,TGTGCCAGCAGTGCGAGGACAGGGGGAAGAACTGAAGCTTTCTTT,CASSARTGGRTEAFF
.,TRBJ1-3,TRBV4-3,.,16,TGCGCCAGCAGCCAAGATAGCCTCTTATCTGGAAACACCATATATTTT,CASSQDSLLSGNTIYF
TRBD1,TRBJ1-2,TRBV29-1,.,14,TGCAGCGTTGTAGGGGGACAGGGGGCGAGAGGCTACACCTTC,CSVVGGQGARGYTF
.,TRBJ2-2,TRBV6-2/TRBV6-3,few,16,TGTGCCAGCAGTTGGACTGGTGGATCGAACACCGGGGAGCTGTTTTTT,CASSWTGGSNTGELFF
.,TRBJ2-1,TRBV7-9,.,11,TGTGCCAGCACTAACCGCAATGAGCAGTTCTTC,CASTNRNEQFF
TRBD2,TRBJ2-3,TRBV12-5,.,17,TGTGCTAGTGGACCGAGACTAGCGGGAGTTATGACAGATACGCAGTATTTT,CASGPRLAGVMTDTQYF
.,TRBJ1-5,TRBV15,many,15,TGTGCCACCAGCAGAGATAAGGTGAGGGCCCAGCCCCAGCATTTT,CATSRDKVRAQPQHF
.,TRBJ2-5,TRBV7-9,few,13,TGTGCCAGCAGTCGACTAGGCGGCGAGACCCAGTACTTC,CASSRLGGETQYF
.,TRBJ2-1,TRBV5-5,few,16,TGTGCCAGCAGCCACCTTAGCAGGAGGGGCGGGAATGAGCAGTTCTTC,CASSHLSRRGGNEQFF
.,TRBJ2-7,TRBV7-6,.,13,TGTGCCAGCAGCTTAGAGAGTGACAACGAGCAGTACTTC,CASSLESDNEQYF
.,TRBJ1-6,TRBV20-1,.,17,TGCAGTGCTACGCCTTCCAGGGGAATCGTCCATAATTCACCCCTCCACTTT,CSATPSRGIVHNSPLHF
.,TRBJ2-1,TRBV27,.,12,TGTGCCAGCAGTTTCGGCAGTAGTGAGCAGTTCTTC,CASSFGSSEQFF
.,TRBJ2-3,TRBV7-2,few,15,TGTGCCAGCAGCCCGGGCGACCAGGGCACAGATACGCAGTATTTT,CASSPGDQGTDTQYF
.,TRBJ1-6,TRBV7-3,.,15,TGTGCCAGCAGCGCCGGACAGACAAGGGGTTCACCCCTCCACTTT,CASSAGQTRGSPLHF
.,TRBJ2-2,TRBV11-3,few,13,TGTGCCAGCAGACAAAACGACGCCGGGGAGCTGTTTTTT,CASRQNDAGELFF
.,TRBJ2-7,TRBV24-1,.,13,TGTGCCACCAGCGACAGGAGGGGGTACGAGCAGTACTTC,CATSDRRGYEQYF
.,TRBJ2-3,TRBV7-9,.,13,TGTGCCAGCAGCTTAGCCACAACAGATACGCAGTATTTT,CASSLATTDTQYF
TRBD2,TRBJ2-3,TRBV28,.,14,TGTGCCAGCAGATTCCCAGAACTAGCGGGCGCGCAGTATTTT,CASRFPELAGAQYF
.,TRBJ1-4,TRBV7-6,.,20,TGTGCCAGCAGCTCACCATTGTGGGGACACAGAGGTGCAACTAATGAAAAACTGTTTTTT,CASSSPLWGHRGATNEKLFF
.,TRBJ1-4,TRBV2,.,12,TGTGCCAGTAAGAGGGCAAGTGAAAAACTGTTTTTT,CASKRASEKLFF
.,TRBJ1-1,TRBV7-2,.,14,TGTGCCAGCAGCTTAGAGGTGGCCTTACTTGAAGCTTTCTTT,CASSLEVALLEAFF
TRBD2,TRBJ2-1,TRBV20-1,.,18,TGCAGTGCTAGAGACCCTAGCGGGGGGGAGAGCTCCTACAATGAGCAGTTCTTC,CSARDPSGGESSYNEQFF
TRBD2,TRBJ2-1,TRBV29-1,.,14,TGCAGCGTTGAAACTAGCGGGAGGGGCAATGAGCAGTTCTTC,CSVETSGRGNEQFF
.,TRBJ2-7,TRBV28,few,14,TGTGCCAGCAGTTCCAGTGGACTCGAATACGAGCAGTACTTC,CASSSSGLEYEQYF
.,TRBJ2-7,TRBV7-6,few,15,TGTGCCAGCACCCTTAGGGCTCGGGATCCCTACGAGCAGTACTTC,CASTLRARDPYEQYF
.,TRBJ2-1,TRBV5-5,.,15,TGTGCCAGCAGCTTGTCACAGAGCTCCTACAATGAGCAGTTCTTC,CASSLSQSSYNEQFF
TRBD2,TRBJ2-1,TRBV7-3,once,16,TGTGCCAGCAGCTTTAAGCGGGAATCCCTCTACAATGAGCAGTTCTTC,CASSFKRESLYNEQFF
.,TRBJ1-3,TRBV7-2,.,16,TGTGCCAGCAGCTTAGGTGCGGGGGCGGCTGGAAACACCATATATTTT,CASSLGAGAAGNTIYF
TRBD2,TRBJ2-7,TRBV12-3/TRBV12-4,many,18,TGTGCCAGCAGTTTGCGCTCTACTAGCGGGAGCAGCTCCTACGAGCAGTACTTC,CASSLRSTSGSSSYEQYF
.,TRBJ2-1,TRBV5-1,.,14,TGCGCCAGCAGCTTGGAAGTTGGGGGAAATGAACAGTTCTTC,CASSLEVGGNEQFF
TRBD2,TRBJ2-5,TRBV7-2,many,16,TGTGCCAGCAGCGCGGGACTAGCGGGGGGCCAAGAGACCCAGTACTTC,CASSAGLAGGQETQYF
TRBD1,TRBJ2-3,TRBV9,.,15,TGTGCCAGCAGCGTAGGGACAGGGGTATCAGATACGCAGTATTTT,CASSVGTGVSDTQYF
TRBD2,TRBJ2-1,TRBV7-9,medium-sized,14,TGTGCCAGCTCGGGGACTAGCTCCTACAATGAGCAGTTCTTC,CASSGTSSYNEQFF
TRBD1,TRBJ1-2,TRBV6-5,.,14,TGTGCCAGCAATCCCTCCCCGGGACAGAAAGGCTACACCTTC,CASNPSPGQKGYTF
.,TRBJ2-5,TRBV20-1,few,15,TGCAGTGCTAGCACTCCTGGACAGCCCCAAGAGACCCAGTACTTC,CSASTPGQPQETQYF
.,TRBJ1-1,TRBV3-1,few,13,TGTGCCAGCAGCCAACAGAGACACACTGAAGCTTTCTTT,CASSQQRHTEAFF
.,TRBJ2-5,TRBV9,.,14,TGTGCCAGCAGCGCCGCTGTATATAAAGAGACCCAGTACTTC,CASSAAVYKETQYF
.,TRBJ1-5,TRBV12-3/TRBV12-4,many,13,TGTGCCAGCAGTCCCCCTAGCAATCAGCCCCAGCATTTT,CASSPPSNQPQHF
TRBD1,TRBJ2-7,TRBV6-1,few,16,TGTGCCAGCAGCTCGAACAGGGGGGCATCCTCCTACGAGCAGTACTTC,CASSSNRGASSYEQYF
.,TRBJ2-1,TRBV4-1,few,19,TGCGCCAGCAGCCAAGAATTGTCGGGCGGAACTACCACCTACAATGAGCAGTTCTTC,CASSQELSGGTTTYNEQFF
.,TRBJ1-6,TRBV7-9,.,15,TGTGCCAGCAGCTTAGAAGTGGGGGTCGGGTCACCCCTCCACTTT,CASSLEVGVGSPLHF
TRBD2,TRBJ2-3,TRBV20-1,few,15,TGCAGTGCTATCGGAGGCGGGGGGGGTGCAGATACGCAGTATTTT,CSAIGGGGGADTQYF
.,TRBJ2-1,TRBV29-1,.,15,TGCAGCACAATTACGGTGGGGAACTCCTACAATGAGCAGTTCTTC,CSTITVGNSYNEQFF
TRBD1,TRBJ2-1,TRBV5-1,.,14,TGCGCCAGCAGCATCGGACAGGGTGGTAATGAGCAGTTCTTC,CASSIGQGGNEQFF
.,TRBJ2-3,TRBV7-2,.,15,TGTGCCAGCAGCTTAGTAGCGGCCACCACAGATACGCAGTATTTT,CASSLVAATTDTQYF
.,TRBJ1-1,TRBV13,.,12,TGTGCCAGTGGGGTCCCAAACACTGAAGCTTTCTTT,CASGVPNTEAFF
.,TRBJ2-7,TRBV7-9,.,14,TGTGCCAGCAGCTTATATGGGACCCCCTACGAGCAGTACTTC,CASSLYGTPYEQYF
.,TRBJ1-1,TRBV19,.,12,TGTGCCAGTACCGGGGCGAACACTGAAGCTTTCTTT,CASTGANTEAFF